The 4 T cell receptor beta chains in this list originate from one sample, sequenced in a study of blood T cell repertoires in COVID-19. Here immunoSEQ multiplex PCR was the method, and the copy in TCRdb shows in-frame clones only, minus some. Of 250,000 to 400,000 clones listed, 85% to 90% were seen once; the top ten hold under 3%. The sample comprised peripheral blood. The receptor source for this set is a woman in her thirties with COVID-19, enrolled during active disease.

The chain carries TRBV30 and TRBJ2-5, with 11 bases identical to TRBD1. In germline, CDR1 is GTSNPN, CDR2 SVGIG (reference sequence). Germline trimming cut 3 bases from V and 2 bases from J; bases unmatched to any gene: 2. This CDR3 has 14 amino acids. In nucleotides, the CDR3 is TGTGCCTGGAGCCGGGACAGGGGGCAAGAGACCCAGTACTTC. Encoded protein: CAWSRDRGQETQYF.

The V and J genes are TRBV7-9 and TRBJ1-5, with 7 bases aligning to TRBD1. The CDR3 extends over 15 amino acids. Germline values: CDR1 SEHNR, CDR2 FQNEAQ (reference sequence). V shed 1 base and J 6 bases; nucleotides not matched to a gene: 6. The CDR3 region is CASSLETGFGQPQHF. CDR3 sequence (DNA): TGTGCCAGCAGCTTAGAGACAGGGTTTGGTCAGCCCCAGCATTTT.

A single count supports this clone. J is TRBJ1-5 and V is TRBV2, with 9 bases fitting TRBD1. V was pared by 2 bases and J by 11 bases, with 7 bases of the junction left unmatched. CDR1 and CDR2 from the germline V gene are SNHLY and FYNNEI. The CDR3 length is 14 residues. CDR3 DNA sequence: TGTGCCAGCAGTGAATCGGGACAGGGTAGGTCCCAGCATTTT. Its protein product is CASSESGQGRSQHF.

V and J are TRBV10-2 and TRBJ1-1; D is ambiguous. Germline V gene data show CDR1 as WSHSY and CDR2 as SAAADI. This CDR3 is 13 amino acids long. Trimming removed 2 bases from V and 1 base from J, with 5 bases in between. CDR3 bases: TGCGCCAGCAGTGAGCAATCGAACACTGAAGCTTTCTTT. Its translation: CASSEQSNTEAFF.